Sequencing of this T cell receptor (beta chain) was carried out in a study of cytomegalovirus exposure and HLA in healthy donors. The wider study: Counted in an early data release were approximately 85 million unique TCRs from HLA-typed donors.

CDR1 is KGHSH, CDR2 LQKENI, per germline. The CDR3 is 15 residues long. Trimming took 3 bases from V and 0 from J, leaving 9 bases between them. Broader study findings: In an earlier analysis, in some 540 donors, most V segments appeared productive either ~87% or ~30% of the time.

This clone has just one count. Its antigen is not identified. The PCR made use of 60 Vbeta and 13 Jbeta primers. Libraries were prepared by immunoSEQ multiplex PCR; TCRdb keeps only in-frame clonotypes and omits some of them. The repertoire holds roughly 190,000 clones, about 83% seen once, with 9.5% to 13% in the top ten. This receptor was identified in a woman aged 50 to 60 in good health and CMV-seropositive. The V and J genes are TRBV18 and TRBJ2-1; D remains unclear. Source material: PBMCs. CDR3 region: CASSPLVSSYNEQFF. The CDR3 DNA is TGTGCCAGCTCACCTCTAGTGAGCTCCTACAATGAGCAGTTCTTC.